The rows below give T cell receptor beta chains drawn from one sample of a study of cytomegalovirus exposure and HLA in healthy donors. Sequencing was performed with immunoSEQ multiplex PCR; in TCRdb, only in-frame clones are kept and a portion is missing. Of approximately 120,000 clones in the sample, 77% were seen once. The source material was PBMCs. The origin of the receptors is a woman between 35 and 50 years old in good health and CMV-seropositive. Both conserved end residues are part of each CDR3. Each record gives: clone size, J gene, V gene, D gene, CDR3 protein, CDR3 DNA. D genes are given only for firm matches. A clone size is listed for some rows: how often the clone was seen (once, few, many), or a class if it is expanded.

-	TRBJ2-7	TRBV5-5	TRBD2	CASSRGLADPYEQYF	TGTGCCAGCAGCCGGGGCCTAGCGGATCCCTACGAGCAGTACTTC
-	TRBJ1-3	TRBV19	-	CAGEGPGNTIYF	TGTGCCGGGGAGGGGCCTGGAAACACCATATATTTT
once	TRBJ2-7	TRBV28	TRBD1	CASSFSRGLEQYF	TGTGCCAGCAGTTTTAGCAGGGGGCTTGAGCAGTACTTC
-	TRBJ2-7	TRBV4-1	TRBD2	CASRPGLASYEQYF	TGCGCCAGCCGACCGGGACTAGCGTCCTACGAGCAGTACTTC
-	TRBJ2-3	TRBV5-6	-	CASSPTGRGPDTQYF	TGTGCCAGCAGCCCGACCGGGAGAGGTCCAGATACGCAGTATTTT
-	TRBJ2-5	TRBV15	-	CATSRDLGGETQYF	TGTGCCACCAGCAGAGATTTAGGGGGAGAGACCCAGTACTTC
-	TRBJ1-2	TRBV28	TRBD1	CASSPGGPYGYTF	TGTGCCAGCAGTCCAGGGGGCCCTTATGGCTACACCTTC
-	TRBJ2-6	TRBV19	TRBD2	CASSLRLAGESGANVLTF	TGTGCCAGTAGTTTGCGACTAGCGGGGGAATCTGGGGCCAACGTCCTGACTTTC
-	TRBJ2-3	TRBV2	TRBD2	CASSEDPAGGPTDTQYF	TGTGCCAGCAGTGAAGATCCAGCGGGAGGTCCCACAGATACGCAGTATTTT
-	TRBJ2-5	TRBV14	-	CASSPVAEETQYF	TGTGCCAGCAGCCCAGTAGCGGAAGAGACCCAGTACTTC
many	TRBJ2-7	TRBV5-1	-	CASSHQGGSYEQYF	TGCGCCAGCAGCCACCAGGGGGGTTCCTACGAGCAGTACTTC
-	TRBJ2-1	TRBV10-1	-	CASSANSFLYNEQFF	TGCGCCAGCAGTGCTAATAGCTTTCTCTACAATGAGCAGTTCTTC
-	TRBJ2-4	TRBV2	TRBD2	CASRYGLAGGIAKNIQYF	TGTGCCAGCAGATACGGACTAGCGGGGGGGATAGCCAAAAACATTCAGTACTTC
-	TRBJ2-1	TRBV13	-	CASSPLSSGGYNEQFF	TGTGCCAGCAGCCCCCTCAGTAGCGGAGGGTACAATGAGCAGTTCTTC
-	TRBJ2-2	TRBV6-1	TRBD1	CASILTGVPGELFF	TGTGCCAGCATCTTGACAGGGGTACCCGGGGAGCTGTTTTTT
few	TRBJ1-2	TRBV19	-	CASSAGQYYGYTF	TGTGCCAGTAGTGCTGGACAGTACTATGGCTACACCTTC
-	TRBJ1-1	TRBV7-3	-	CASSLTAGGVGTEAFF	TGTGCCAGCAGCTTAACGGCGGGGGGAGTGGGCACTGAAGCTTTCTTT
-	TRBJ1-4	TRBV15	-	CATSPREGYRDSEKLFF	TGTGCCACCAGCCCCCGCGAGGGCTACAGGGATAGTGAAAAACTGTTTTTT
-	TRBJ2-1	TRBV7-2	TRBD2	CASSTRGGGGYNEQFF	TGTGCCAGCAGCACCCGGGGGGGAGGGGGCTACAATGAGCAGTTCTTC
-	TRBJ2-7	TRBV2	-	CASSLEEYEQYF	TGTGCCAGCTCCTTAGAGGAGTACGAGCAGTACTTC